Included here is one TCR beta chain sequence, with context. Its target is unknown. Profiling that covered TCR beta VDJ and CDR3 relied on genomic DNA as its template. TCRdb analysed the reads with MiXCR anew, one entry per CDR3 protein. The repertoire holds 35,000 to 45,000 distinct CDR3 sequences, with 65% to 70% as singletons. This record comes from a study of CD8+CD57+ T cells in acquired aplastic anemia. Study outcomes and limitations: Shared by patients and controls, some 29 CD8+ CDR3s were abundant in patients.

Trimming at V came to 4 bases and at J to 5 bases, leaving 7 bases not matched to a gene. The CDR3 runs to 13 residues. The V gene's germline CDR1 is SQVTM and CDR2 ANQGSEA. The chain combines TRBV29-1 with TRBJ2-5; the match to TRBD2 covers 7 bases. The specimen sequenced was sorted CD4+, CD8+, or CD8+CD57+ T cells (not recorded which) from PBMCs. The TCR comes from a human donor in good health, serving as a control. The CDR3 protein is CSVGGGEGETQYF. DNA for the CDR3: TGCAGCGTTGGTGGAGGGGAGGGCGAGACCCAGTACTTC.